The clone carrying this T cell receptor (beta chain) was recorded only once. In the original processing: By means of reference gene primer amplification, nucleated cell counts were estimated. Produced via immunoSEQ multiplex PCR; TCRdb's table is partial and in-frame only. V and J calls plus clone size are reproduced from that table; the DNA served to infer D and trimming. The sample carries approximately 270,000 clones, approximately 85% recorded once. This sample is part of a study of blood T cell repertoires in COVID-19. Looking at the study overall: COVID-19 samples, acute and convalescent, were from the United States, Italy and Spain. Sample material is recorded as cDNA or gDNA derived from T cells, B-cell-depleted T cells, or PBMCs.

The V gene end was trimmed by 3 bases and the J gene end by 4 bases; junction bases not matched to a gene: 8. Per germline, CDR1 SGHTA and CDR2 FQGNSA. The CDR3 runs to 15 residues. The J gene is TRBJ1-2, the V gene TRBV7-2; TRBD1 matches at 7 bases. Sequenced material: peripheral blood. The source is a woman between 65 and 79 years old with acute or convalescent COVID-19. This CDR3 reads CASSLGRDSSYGYTF. In DNA, the CDR3 is TGTGCCAGCAGCTTGGGTCGGGACAGCTCCTATGGCTACACCTTC. Using reference TRBV7-2 and TRBJ1-2 for the parts outside the CDR3, the full variable domain is GAGVSQSPSNKVTEKGKDVELRCDPISGHTALYWYRQSLGQGLEFLIYFQGNSAPDKSGLPSDRFSAERTGGSVSTLTIQRTQQEDSAVYLCASSLGRDSSYGYTFGSGTRLTVV.